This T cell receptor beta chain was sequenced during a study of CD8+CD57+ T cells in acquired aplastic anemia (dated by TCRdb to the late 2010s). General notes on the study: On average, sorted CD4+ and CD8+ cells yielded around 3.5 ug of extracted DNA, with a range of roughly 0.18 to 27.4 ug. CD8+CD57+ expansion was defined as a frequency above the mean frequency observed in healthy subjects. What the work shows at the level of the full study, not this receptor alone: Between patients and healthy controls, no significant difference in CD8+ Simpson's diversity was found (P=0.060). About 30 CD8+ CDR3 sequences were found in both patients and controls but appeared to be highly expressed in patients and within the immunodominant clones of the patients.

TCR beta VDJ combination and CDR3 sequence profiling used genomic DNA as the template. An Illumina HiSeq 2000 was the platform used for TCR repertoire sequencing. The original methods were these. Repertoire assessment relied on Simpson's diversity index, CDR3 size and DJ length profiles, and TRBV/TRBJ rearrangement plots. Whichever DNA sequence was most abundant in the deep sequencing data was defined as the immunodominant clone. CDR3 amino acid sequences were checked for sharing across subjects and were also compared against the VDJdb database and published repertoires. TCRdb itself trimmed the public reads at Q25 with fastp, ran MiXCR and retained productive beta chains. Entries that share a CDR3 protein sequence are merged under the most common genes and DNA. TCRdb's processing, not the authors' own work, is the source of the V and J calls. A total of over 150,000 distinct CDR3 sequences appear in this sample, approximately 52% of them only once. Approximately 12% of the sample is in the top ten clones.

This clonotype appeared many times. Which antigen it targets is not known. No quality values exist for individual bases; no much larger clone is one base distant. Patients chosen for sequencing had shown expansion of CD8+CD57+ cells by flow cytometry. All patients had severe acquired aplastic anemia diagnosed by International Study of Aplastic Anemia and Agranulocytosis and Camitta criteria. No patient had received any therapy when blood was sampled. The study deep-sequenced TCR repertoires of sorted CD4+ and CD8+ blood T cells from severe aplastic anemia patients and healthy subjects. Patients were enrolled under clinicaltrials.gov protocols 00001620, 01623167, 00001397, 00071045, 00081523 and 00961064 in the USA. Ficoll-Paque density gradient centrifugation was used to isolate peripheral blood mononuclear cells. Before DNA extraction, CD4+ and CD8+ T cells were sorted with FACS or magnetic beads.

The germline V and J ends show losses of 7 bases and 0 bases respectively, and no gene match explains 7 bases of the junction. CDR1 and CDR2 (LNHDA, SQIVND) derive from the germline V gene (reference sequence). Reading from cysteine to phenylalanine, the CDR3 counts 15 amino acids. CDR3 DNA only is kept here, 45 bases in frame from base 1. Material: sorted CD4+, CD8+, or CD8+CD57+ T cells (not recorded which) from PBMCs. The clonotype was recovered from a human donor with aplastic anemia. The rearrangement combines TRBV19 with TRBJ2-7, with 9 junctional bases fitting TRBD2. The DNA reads TGTGCCAGTACCTCTAGCGGGGAAGGCTCCTACGAGCAGTACTTC. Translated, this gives CASTSSGEGSYEQYF.